The 14 T cell receptor beta chains below all came from one sample that was sequenced in a study of T cells in Graves' hyperthyroidism and ophthalmopathy. RNA transcripts gave rise to amplified TCR beta CDR3 regions. The HTBI set primed first-round TCR CDR3 RT-PCR. TCRdb reanalysed the multiplex PCR reads using MiXCR and keeps one entry per CDR3 protein. The sample records fewer than 750,000 distinct CDR3 sequences, more than 12% being singletons. The sequenced sample consisted of blood. These TCRs come from a woman between 50 and 59 years old with Graves' ophthalmopathy.

In its sample, this clonotype was seen a few times. A read error may explain this, as a much larger clone is one base away. The chain combines TRBV5-4 with TRBJ2-1; D gene uncertain. The CDR3 runs to 12 residues. With 6 bases removed from V and 6 bases from J, the gap between germline ends came to 10 bases. The germline V gene encodes CDR1 SGHNT and CDR2 YYREEE (reference sequence). The CDR3 sequence: CASKSKVNEQFF. CDR3 sequence (DNA): TGTGCCAGCAAATCGAAGGTCAATGAGCAGTTCTTC.

In its sample, this clonotype was seen a few times. The rearrangement links TRBV19 to TRBJ2-6; 7 nucleotides align to TRBD1. The CDR3 has 17 residues. Germline CDR1 reads LNHDA; CDR2 reads SQIVND (reference sequence). Trimming at V came to 4 bases and at J to 1 base, leaving 7 bases not matched to a gene. The chain's CDR3 is CASSRTGRPSGANVLTF. CDR3 DNA sequence: TGTGCCAGTAGTAGGACAGGACGGCCGTCTGGGGCCAACGTCCTGACTTTC.

This clonotype turned up a few times. A junction end diverges from the germline sequence, so it may reflect a read error. The chain couples TRBV18 to TRBJ2-1; D not resolved. The CDR3 is 15 residues long. Per germline, CDR1 KGHSH and CDR2 LQKENI. The CDR3 DNA is TGTGCCAGCCAGCCTTATAGGAGCTCCTGCAATGAGCAGTTCTTC. Encoded protein: CASQPYRSSCNEQFF.

This clonotype showed up many times. CDR3 DNA: TGTGCCAGCAGCGTAGGAGGGCTAGCGGCAGATACGCAGTATTTT. Amino acids: CASSVGGLAADTQYF. The V gene is TRBV9, the J gene TRBJ2-3; TRBD2 agrees at 7 bases. CDR3 length: 15 residues. The junction had 5 bases not matched to a gene; V was cut back by 0 bases and J by 4 bases. Looked up from germline, CDR1 is SGDLS and CDR2 is YYNGEE.

The V call is TRBV29-1, the J call TRBJ1-5; D is unresolved. This CDR3 has 12 amino acids. Trimming pared 8 bases from V and 2 bases from J, leaving 10 bases between. The germline CDR1 and CDR2 sequences are SQVTM and ANQGSEA. CDR3: CSSREGNQPQHF. Written as DNA, the CDR3 is TGCAGCTCCAGAGAGGGCAATCAGCCCCAGCATTTT. The entire variable domain, with the rest obtained from reference TRBV29-1 and TRBJ1-5, is as follows: SAVISQKPSRDICQRGTSLTIQCQVDSQVTMMFWYRQQPGQSLTLIATANQGSEATYESGFVIDKFPISRPNLTFSTLTVSNMSPEDSSIYLCSSREGNQPQHFGDGTRLSIL.

Notes on this clonotype: Since a much larger clone is just one base distant, this may be a read error. The chain joins TRBV5-1 to TRBJ2-3; D perhaps matches TRBD2 (5 bases). This CDR3 has 16 residues. From germline, CDR1 is SGHRS and CDR2 YFSETQ. The CDR3: CANSLGSSAITDTQYF. In DNA form, the CDR3 reads TGCGCCAACAGCTTGGGCAGTAGCGCAATCACAGATACGCAGTATTTT.

There are many counts of this clonotype. The rearrangement links TRBV24-1 to TRBJ1-5; D might be TRBD1 (6 bases). The length of the CDR3 is 17 residues. V dropped 3 bases and J dropped 0 bases, with 14 bases sitting between them. Germline V gives CDR1 KGHDR, CDR2 SFDVKD. CDR3 sequence (DNA): TGTGCCACCAGTGATCCCTCGACAGGAGATAGCAATCAGCCCCAGCATTTT. This codes for CATSDPSTGDSNQPQHF.

This clonotype was counted between two and nine times. One junction end disagrees with the germline gene, perhaps due to a read error. V and J are TRBV5-1 and TRBJ2-5, with a tentative D call TRBD1 (5 bases). In germline, CDR1 is SGHRS, CDR2 YFSETQ. The CDR3 spans 13 residues. CDR3 protein: CASSQGNQEAQYF. Written as DNA, the CDR3 is TGCGCCAGCAGTCAGGGTAATCAAGAGGCCCAGTACTTC.

This clonotype was counted many times. The gene calls are TRBV18 and TRBJ1-5; D is perhaps TRBD1 (5 bases). The V end lost 3 bases, the J end lost 6 bases, and 6 bases lay between the germline ends. Germline V gene sequence: CDR1 KGHSH, CDR2 LQKENI. The length of the CDR3 is 12 residues. CDR3 region: CASSPGVQPQHF. In DNA, the CDR3 is TGTGCCAGCTCACCGGGGGTTCAGCCCCAGCATTTT.

Details on this clonotype: A single base separates this from a much larger clone, so it may be a read error. The chain links TRBV20-1 to TRBJ2-3, with 7 bases fitting TRBD2. V shed 3 bases, J shed 5 bases, and the junction held 11 bases outside the gene matches. The CDR3 contains 15 residues. CDR1 and CDR2 (germline): DFQATT, SNEGSKA (reference sequence). The chain's CDR3 is CSASPLARVVDTQYF. As DNA, the CDR3 is TGCAGTGCTAGCCCACTAGCGAGAGTAGTAGATACGCAGTATTTT.

This clonotype was observed a handful of times. This chain connects TRBV7-8 to TRBJ1-5; D unclear. V lost 0 bases and J lost 4, with 10 bases in between. CDR3 length: 15 amino acids. CDR1 SGHVS and CDR2 FQNEAQ come from the germline V gene. CDR3 nucleotide sequence: TGTGCCAGCAGCTTAGCAGGGCAGCTAAATCAGCCCCAGCATTTT. This encodes CASSLAGQLNQPQHF.

This clonotype was detected many times. The V and J genes are TRBV24-1 and TRBJ2-3, with 15 bases identical to TRBD2. The CDR3 contains 19 residues. The ends lost 4 bases at V and 6 bases at J; junction bases unmatched: 13. Germline V CDR1 and CDR2: KGHDR, SFDVKD. The CDR3 region has the DNA TGTGCCACCAGTGAAAAGGGACTAGCGGGAGGTTGGGAGATGGATACGCAGTATTTT. Protein product: CATSEKGLAGGWEMDTQYF.

This clonotype was detected a few times. The V gene is TRBV19, the J gene TRBJ2-1; 7 nucleotides agree with TRBD2. The trim removed 7 bases at V and 7 bases at J, leaving 10 bases unmatched. CDR1 and CDR2 (germline): LNHDA, SQIVND (reference sequence). The CDR3 length is 14 residues. The CDR3 protein is CASTMSGNGNEQFF. CDR3 nucleotide sequence: TGTGCCAGTACTATGAGCGGGAATGGAAATGAGCAGTTCTTC.

The table lists this clonotype with many counts. The V and J genes are TRBV6-1 and TRBJ2-7; the match to TRBD2 covers 15 bases. This CDR3 has 15 residues. V trimming: 6 bases; J trimming: 4 bases; junction bases outside the gene matches: 4. Germline V gene lookup returns CDR1 MNHNS and CDR2 SASEGT. CDR3: CASRRTSGRGYEQYF. The DNA for the CDR3 is TGTGCCAGCAGACGGACTAGCGGGAGGGGATACGAGCAGTACTTC.